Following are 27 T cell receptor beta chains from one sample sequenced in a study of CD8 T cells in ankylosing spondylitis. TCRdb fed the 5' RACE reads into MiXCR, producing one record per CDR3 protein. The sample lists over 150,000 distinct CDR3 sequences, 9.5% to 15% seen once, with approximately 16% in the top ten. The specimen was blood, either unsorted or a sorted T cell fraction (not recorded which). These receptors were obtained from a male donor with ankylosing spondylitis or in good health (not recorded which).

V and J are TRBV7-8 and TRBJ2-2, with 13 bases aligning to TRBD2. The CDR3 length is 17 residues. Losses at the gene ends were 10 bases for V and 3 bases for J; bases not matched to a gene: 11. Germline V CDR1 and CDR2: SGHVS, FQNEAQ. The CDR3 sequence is CATQRTSGSNDTGELFF. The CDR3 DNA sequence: TGTGCCACCCAGAGGACTAGCGGGAGCAATGACACCGGGGAGCTGTTTTTT.

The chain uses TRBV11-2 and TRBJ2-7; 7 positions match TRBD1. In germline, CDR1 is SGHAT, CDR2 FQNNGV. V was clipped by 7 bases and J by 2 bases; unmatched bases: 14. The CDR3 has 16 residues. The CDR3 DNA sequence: TGTGCCAGCAACCGGGGAGACAGGGTCTTTCCCTACGAGCAGTACTTC. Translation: CASNRGDRVFPYEQYF.

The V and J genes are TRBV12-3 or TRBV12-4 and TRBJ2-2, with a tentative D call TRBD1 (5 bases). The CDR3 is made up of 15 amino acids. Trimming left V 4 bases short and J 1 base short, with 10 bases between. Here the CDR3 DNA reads TGTGCCAGCAGTTGGGCAGGGCAGAACACCGGGGAGCTGTTTTTT. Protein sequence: CASSWAGQNTGELFF.

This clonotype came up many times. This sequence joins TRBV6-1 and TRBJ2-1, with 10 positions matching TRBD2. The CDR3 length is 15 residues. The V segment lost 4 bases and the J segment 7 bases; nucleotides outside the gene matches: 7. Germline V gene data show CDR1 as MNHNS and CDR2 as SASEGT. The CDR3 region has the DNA TGTGCCAGCAGTGTAGCGAGCGGGGGGGCTAATGAGCAGTTCTTC. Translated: CASSVASGGANEQFF.

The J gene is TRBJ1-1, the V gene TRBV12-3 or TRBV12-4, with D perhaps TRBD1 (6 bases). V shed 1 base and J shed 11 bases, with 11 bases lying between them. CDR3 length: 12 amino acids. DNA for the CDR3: TGTGCCAGCAGTTTAGGAGGAGGGGGGGCTTTCTTT. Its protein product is CASSLGGGGAFF.

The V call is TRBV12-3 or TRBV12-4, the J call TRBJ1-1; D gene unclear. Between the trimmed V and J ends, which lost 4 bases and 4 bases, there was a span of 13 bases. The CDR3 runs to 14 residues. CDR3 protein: CASSYNSLRTEAFF. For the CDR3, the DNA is TGTGCCAGCAGTTACAACAGCCTCCGCACTGAAGCTTTCTTT.

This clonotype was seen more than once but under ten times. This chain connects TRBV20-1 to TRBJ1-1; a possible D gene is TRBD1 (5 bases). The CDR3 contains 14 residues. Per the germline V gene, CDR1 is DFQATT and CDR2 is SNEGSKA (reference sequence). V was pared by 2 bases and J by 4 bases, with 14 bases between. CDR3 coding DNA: TGCAGTGCTAGACTGGGGGAGAAAGTCACTGAAGCTTTCTTT. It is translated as CSARLGEKVTEAFF.

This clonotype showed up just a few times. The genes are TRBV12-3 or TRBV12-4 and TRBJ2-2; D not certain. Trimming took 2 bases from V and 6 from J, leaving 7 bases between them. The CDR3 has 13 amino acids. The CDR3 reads CASSLSWAGELFF. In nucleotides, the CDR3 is TGTGCCAGCAGTTTATCCTGGGCCGGGGAGCTGTTTTTT.

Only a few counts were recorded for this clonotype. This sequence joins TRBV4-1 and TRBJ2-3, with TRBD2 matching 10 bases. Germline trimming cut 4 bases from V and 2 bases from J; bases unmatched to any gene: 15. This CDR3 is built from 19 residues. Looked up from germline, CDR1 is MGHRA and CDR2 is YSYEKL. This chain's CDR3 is CASSPLLAGRSFHTDTQYF. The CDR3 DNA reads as TGCGCCAGCAGCCCATTACTAGCGGGGCGCTCCTTCCACACAGATACGCAGTATTTT.

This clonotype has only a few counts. Written as DNA, the CDR3 is TGTGCCAGCAGTTCAACAGCAGACTACGAGCAGTACTTC. Encoded protein: CASSSTADYEQYF. This chain joins TRBV5-6 and TRBJ2-7; D remains ambiguous. Germline V gene lookup returns CDR1 SGHDT and CDR2 YYEEEE. V dropped 5 bases and J dropped 3 bases, with 12 bases sitting between them. This CDR3 comprises 13 residues.

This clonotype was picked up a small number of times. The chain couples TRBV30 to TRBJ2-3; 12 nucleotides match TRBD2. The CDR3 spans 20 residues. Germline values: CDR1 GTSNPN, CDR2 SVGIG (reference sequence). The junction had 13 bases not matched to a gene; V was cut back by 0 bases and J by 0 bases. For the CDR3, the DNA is TGTGCCTGGAGTGTACGATGGCTAGCGGGAGGGTCGACTAGCACAGATACGCAGTATTTT. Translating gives CAWSVRWLAGGSTSTDTQYF.

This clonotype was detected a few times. CDR3 bases: TGCGGGGGGGTCCAGAACACCGGGGAGCTGTTTTTT. This gives the protein CGGVQNTGELFF. The chain uses TRBV20-1 and TRBJ2-2, with 7 bases lining up with TRBD2. The length of the CDR3 is 12 residues. Germline loops: CDR1 DFQATT, CDR2 SNEGSKA (reference sequence).

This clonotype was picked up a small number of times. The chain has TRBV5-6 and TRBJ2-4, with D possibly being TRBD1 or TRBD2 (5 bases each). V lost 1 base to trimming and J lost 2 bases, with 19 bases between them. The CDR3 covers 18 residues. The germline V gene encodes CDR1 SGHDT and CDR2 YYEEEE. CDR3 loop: CASSLLGWGRETKNIQYF. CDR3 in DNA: TGTGCCAGCAGCTTGCTCGGTTGGGGACGCGAGACCAAAAACATTCAGTACTTC.

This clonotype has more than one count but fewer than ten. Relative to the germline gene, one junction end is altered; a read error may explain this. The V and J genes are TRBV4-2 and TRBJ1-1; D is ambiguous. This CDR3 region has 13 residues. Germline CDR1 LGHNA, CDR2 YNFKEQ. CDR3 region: CASRQGGGAEAFF. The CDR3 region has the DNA TGTGCCAGCAGGCAAGGTGGCGGGGCTGAAGCTTTCTTT.

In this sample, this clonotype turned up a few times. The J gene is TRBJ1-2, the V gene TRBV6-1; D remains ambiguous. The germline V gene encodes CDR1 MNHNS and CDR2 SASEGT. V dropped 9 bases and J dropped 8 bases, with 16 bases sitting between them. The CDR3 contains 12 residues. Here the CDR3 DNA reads TGTGCCAGTCTGAAATGGAGCCGCGGCTACACCTTC. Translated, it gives CASLKWSRGYTF.

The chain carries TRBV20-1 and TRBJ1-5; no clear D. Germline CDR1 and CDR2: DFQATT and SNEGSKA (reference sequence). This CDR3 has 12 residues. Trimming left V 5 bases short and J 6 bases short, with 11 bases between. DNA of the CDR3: TGCAGTGCTTTACAAGAGAGTCAGCCCCAGCATTTT. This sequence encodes CSALQESQPQHF.

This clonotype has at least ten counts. The DNA of the CDR3 is TGTGCCAGCAGCTTGGACGGGACAGGGCAATACGAGCAGTACTTC. Translating it yields CASSLDGTGQYEQYF. The genes are TRBV5-5 and TRBJ2-7; TRBD1 matches at 9 bases. Losses at the gene ends were 0 bases for V and 4 bases for J; bases not matched to a gene: 5. The length of the CDR3 is 15 residues. Germline V gene sequence: CDR1 SGHKS, CDR2 YYEKEE (reference sequence). The full variable domain, its missing parts supplied by reference TRBV5-5 and TRBJ2-7, is DAGVTQSPTHLIKTRGQQVTLRCSPISGHKSVSWYQQVLGQGPQFIFQYYEKEERGRGNFPDRFSARQFPNYSSELNVNALLLGDSALYLCASSLDGTGQYEQYFGPGTRLTVT.

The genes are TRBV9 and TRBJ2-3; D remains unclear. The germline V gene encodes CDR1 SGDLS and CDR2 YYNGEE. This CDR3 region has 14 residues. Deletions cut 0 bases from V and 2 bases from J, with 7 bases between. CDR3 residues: CASSVGGNTDTQYF. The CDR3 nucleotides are TGTGCCAGCAGCGTAGGGGGAAACACAGATACGCAGTATTTT.

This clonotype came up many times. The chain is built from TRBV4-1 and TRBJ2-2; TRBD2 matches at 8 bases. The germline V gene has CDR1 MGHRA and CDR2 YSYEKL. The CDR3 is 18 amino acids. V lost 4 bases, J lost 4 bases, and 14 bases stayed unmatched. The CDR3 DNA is TGCGCCAGCAGCCCGGCCGGAGGGAGCGGGAGATCCACCGGGGAGCTGTTTTTT. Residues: CASSPAGGSGRSTGELFF.

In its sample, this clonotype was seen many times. The CDR3 region is CASSYVESTGGSETQYF. DNA of the CDR3: TGTGCCAGCAGTTACGTAGAATCGACAGGGGGCTCGGAGACCCAGTACTTC. The chain is built from TRBV6-5 and TRBJ2-5; 10 positions agree with TRBD1. Trimming removed 2 bases from V and 5 bases from J; junction bases left unmatched: 11. The CDR3 runs to 17 residues. Germline CDR1 and CDR2: MNHEY and SVGAGI.

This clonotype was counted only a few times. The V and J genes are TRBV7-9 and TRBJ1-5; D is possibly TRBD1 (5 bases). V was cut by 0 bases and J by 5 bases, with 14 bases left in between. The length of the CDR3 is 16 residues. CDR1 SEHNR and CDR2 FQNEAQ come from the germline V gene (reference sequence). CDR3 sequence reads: CASSLAGQGGDQPQHF. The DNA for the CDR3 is TGTGCCAGCAGCTTAGCGGGGCAGGGAGGAGATCAGCCCCAGCATTTT.

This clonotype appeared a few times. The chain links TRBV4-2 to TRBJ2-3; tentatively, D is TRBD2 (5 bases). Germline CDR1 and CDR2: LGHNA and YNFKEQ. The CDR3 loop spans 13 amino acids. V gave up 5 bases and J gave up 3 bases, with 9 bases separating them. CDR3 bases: TGTGCCAGCAGCACACTAGGGACAGATACGCAGTATTTT. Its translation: CASSTLGTDTQYF.

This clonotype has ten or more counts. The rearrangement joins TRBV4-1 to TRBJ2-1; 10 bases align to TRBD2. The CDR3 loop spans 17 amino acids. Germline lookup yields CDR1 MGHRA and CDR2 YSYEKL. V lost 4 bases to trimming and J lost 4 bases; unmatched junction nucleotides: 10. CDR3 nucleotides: TGCGCCAGCAGCCTTGCCCTTGGACTAGCGGATTACAATGAGCAGTTCTTC. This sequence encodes CASSLALGLADYNEQFF.

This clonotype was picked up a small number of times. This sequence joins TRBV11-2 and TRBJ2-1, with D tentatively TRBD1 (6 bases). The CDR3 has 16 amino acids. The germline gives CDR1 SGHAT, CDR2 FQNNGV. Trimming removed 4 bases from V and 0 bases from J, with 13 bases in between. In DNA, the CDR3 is TGTGCCAGCAGCTCGGGACGGACAGTCTCCTACAATGAGCAGTTCTTC. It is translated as CASSSGRTVSYNEQFF.

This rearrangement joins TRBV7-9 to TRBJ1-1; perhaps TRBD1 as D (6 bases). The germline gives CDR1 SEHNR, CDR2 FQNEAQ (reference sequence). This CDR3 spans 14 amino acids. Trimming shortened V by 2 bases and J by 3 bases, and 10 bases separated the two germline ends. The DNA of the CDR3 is TGTGCCAGCAGCTTAATACAGGGTTACACTGAAGCTTTCTTT. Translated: CASSLIQGYTEAFF.

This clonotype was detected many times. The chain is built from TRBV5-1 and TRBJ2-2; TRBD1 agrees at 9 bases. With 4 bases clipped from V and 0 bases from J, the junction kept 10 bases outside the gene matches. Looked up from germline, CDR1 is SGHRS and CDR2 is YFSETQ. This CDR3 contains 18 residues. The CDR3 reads CASSQLDRGLSNTGELFF. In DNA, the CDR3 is TGCGCCAGCAGCCAATTGGACAGGGGTTTGTCGAACACCGGGGAGCTGTTTTTT.

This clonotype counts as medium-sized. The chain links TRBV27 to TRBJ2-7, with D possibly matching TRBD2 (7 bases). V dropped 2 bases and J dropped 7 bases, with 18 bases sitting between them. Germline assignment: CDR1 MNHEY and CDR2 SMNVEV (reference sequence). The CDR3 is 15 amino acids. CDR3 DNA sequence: TGTGCCAGCAGTTTACGGGGGGCCCCTAGCGTAGAGCAGTACTTC. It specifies CASSLRGAPSVEQYF.